The 10 T cell receptor beta chains below come from one sample, sequenced in a study of Ad26.COV2.S vaccination and SARS-CoV-2 variants. This table comes from immunoSEQ multiplex PCR, and its TCRdb copy is limited to in-frame clones, with some not included. The sample has hundreds of thousands of clones, 75% to 90% seen once. Treatment reported: around 19 received Ad26.COV2.S at low or high dose, single or two shots; roughly five received placebo; per-sample allocation not given. Day 63 after the first injection of vaccine or placebo was the sampling time. The sample here was peripheral blood, taken in a trial of Ad26.COV2.S vaccine versus placebo. The receptors here all came from a person between 18 and 65 years old who received the Ad26.COV2.S COVID-19 vaccine or a placebo.

The rearrangement links TRBV30 to TRBJ2-1; 8 bases fit TRBD2. CDR1 is GTSNPN, CDR2 SVGIG, per germline (reference sequence). The V gene end was trimmed by 0 bases and the J gene end by 3 bases; junction bases not matched to a gene: 4. This CDR3 is built from 15 residues. The CDR3, as DNA: TGTGCCTGGAGTGTCGGGGGGGGAAACTACAATGAGCAGTTCTTC. Residues: CAWSVGGGNYNEQFF.

This sequence joins TRBV23-1 and TRBJ2-1; D remains ambiguous. TRBV23-1 is an ORF for which the function is uncertain. V lost 0 bases to trimming and J lost 0 bases, with 12 bases between them. This CDR3 spans 17 amino acids. CDR3 amino acids: CASSQSPSGRSYNEQFF. Written as DNA, the CDR3 is TGCGCCAGCAGTCAATCCCCGTCAGGACGCTCCTACAATGAGCAGTTCTTC.

Only one count was recorded for this clone. The chain recombines TRBV11-3 with TRBJ2-5; D remains ambiguous. The CDR3 covers 14 residues. Germline CDR1 and CDR2: SGHNT and YENEEA. V lost 0 bases, J lost 2 bases, and 7 bases lay in between. CDR3 region: CASSLDHNQETQYF. The CDR3 region has the DNA TGTGCCAGCAGCTTAGATCATAATCAAGAGACCCAGTACTTC.

The rearrangement uses TRBV19 and TRBJ2-1; 9 positions agree with TRBD2. Germline loops: CDR1 LNHDA, CDR2 SQIVND (reference sequence). The CDR3 loop spans 15 amino acids. With 3 bases clipped from V and 7 bases from J, the junction kept 7 bases outside the gene matches. The CDR3: CASSMARLAGNEQFF. In DNA, the CDR3 is TGTGCCAGTAGTATGGCTCGGCTAGCGGGAAATGAGCAGTTCTTC. Full variable domain (rest looked up from reference TRBV19 and TRBJ2-1): DGGITQSPKYLFRKEGQNVTLSCEQNLNHDAMYWYRQDPGQGLRLIYYSQIVNDFQKGDIAEGYSVSREKKESFPLTVTSAQKNPTAFYLCASSMARLAGNEQFFGPGTRLTVL.

Note on this clone: Other DNA sequences in this sample translate to the same CDR3. The chain recombines TRBV6-5 with TRBJ1-1, with D unclear. This CDR3 comprises 11 residues. Trimming removed 6 bases from V and 1 base from J, with 3 bases in between. CDR1 and CDR2 from the germline V gene are MNHEY and SVGAGI. As DNA, the CDR3 is TGTGCCAGCAGCCGGAACACTGAAGCTTTCTTT. Residues: CASSRNTEAFF.

The V gene is TRBV7-3, the J gene TRBJ2-3, with 7 bases aligning to TRBD2. V shed 6 bases and J 3 bases; nucleotides not matched to a gene: 6. The CDR3 consists of 14 residues. Germline V gene lookup returns CDR1 SGHTA and CDR2 FQGTGA. CDR3 nucleotide sequence: TGTGCCAGCAGTCTGGGAGGGGCAACAGATACGCAGTATTTT. Its protein is CASSLGGATDTQYF. Based on the CDR3 plus reference TRBV7-3 and TRBJ2-3, the full variable domain is GAGVSQTPSNKVTEKGKYVELRCDPISGHTALYWYRQSLGQGPEFLIYFQGTGAADDSGLPNDRFFAVRPEGSVSTLKIQRTERGDSAVYLCASSLGGATDTQYFGPGTRLTVL.

The CDR3: CASSPGGTVKRYGYTF. CDR3 sequence (DNA): TGTGCCAGCAGCCCCGGAGGTACAGTAAAACGCTATGGCTACACCTTC. The chain is built from TRBV9 and TRBJ1-2; D is undetermined. The germline V and J ends were trimmed by 4 bases and 4 bases, with 20 bases remaining between them. Germline CDR1 and CDR2: SGDLS and YYNGEE. The CDR3 spans 16 residues.

This CDR3 reads CASRLTLNTEAFF. The CDR3 bases are TGCGCCAGCAGGCTAACCTTGAACACTGAAGCTTTCTTT. This chain uses TRBV10-1 with TRBJ1-1, with D unresolved. The ends were cut back, 6 bases at V and 0 bases at J, with 8 bases in the middle. The germline gives CDR1 WNHNN, CDR2 SYGVQD (reference sequence). The CDR3 covers 13 residues.

The V call is TRBV30, the J call TRBJ2-2, with D possibly TRBD2 on 6 matching bases. CDR1 GTSNPN and CDR2 SVGIG come from the germline V gene (reference sequence). V gave up 0 bases and J gave up 5 bases, with 13 bases separating them. The CDR3 covers 15 residues. The CDR3 sequence is CAWSVGEVETGELFF. CDR3 DNA: TGTGCCTGGAGTGTGGGGGAGGTGGAGACCGGGGAGCTGTTTTTT.

V usage is TRBV11-1 and J usage is TRBJ2-3, with 11 bases fitting TRBD1. The CDR3 is made up of 13 amino acids. Looked up from germline, CDR1 is SGHAT and CDR2 is FQDESV (reference sequence). V shed 0 bases, J shed 12 bases, and the junction held 2 bases outside the gene matches. In nucleotides, the CDR3 is TGTGCCAGCAGCTTAGCGGGACAGGGGGACCAGTATTTT. The encoded protein is CASSLAGQGDQYF.